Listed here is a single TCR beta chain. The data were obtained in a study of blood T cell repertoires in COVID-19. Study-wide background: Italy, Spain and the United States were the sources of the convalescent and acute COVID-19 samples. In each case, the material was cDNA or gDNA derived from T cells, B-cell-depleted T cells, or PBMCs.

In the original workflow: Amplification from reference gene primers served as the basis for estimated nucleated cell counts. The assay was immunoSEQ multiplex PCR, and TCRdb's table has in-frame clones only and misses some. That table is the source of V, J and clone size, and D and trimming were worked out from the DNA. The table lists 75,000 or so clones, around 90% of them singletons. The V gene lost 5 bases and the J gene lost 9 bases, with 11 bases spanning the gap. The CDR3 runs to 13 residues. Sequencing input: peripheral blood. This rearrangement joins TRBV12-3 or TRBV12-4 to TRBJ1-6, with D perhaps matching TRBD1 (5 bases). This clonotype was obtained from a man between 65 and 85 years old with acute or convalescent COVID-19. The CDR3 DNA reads TGTGCCAGCAGTCCTTCCAGGGTTTCACCCCTCCACTTT. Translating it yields CASSPSRVSPLHF.